Following are 30 T cell receptor beta chains from one sample sequenced in a study of radiotherapy plus CTLA-4 blockade in lung cancer. TCRdb's table, derived via immunoSEQ multiplex PCR, lists solely in-frame clones and lacks some. The sample includes around 80,000 clones, nearly 75% of them seen just once. Sequences were derived from peripheral blood, sampled from a patient treated with radiotherapy plus ipilimumab. The receptors were gathered from a human donor with non-small cell lung cancer whose response to radiotherapy plus ipilimumab could not be evaluated.

The chain recombines TRBV5-6 with TRBJ1-1; 8 bases are a match to TRBD1. V dropped 4 bases and J dropped 1; count of bases not matched to a gene: 12. In germline, CDR1 is SGHDT, CDR2 YYEEEE. The CDR3 runs 17 residues. The CDR3 bases are TGTGCCAGCAGCCATTTGAACCTCGGGACAGGGAACACTGAAGCTTTCTTT. Translated: CASSHLNLGTGNTEAFF.

This rearrangement joins TRBV28 to TRBJ2-3; D may be TRBD2 (5 bases). Deletions cut 6 bases from V and 7 bases from J, with 8 bases between. This CDR3 spans 11 amino acids. Germline V gives CDR1 MDHEN, CDR2 SYDVKM. CDR3: CASSRGYTQYF. The CDR3 coding sequence is TGTGCCAGCAGCCGGGGTTATACGCAGTATTTT.

The chain links TRBV2 to TRBJ1-4, with D possibly matching TRBD1 (5 bases). V was pared by 3 bases and J by 1 base, with 15 bases between. The CDR3 covers 17 residues. The germline gives CDR1 SNHLY, CDR2 FYNNEI. CDR3 in DNA: TGTGCCAGCAGTGAGACCCAGGGATGGGGAACTAATGAAAAACTGTTTTTT. Encoded protein: CASSETQGWGTNEKLFF.

CDR3 amino acids: CASSMGTGGRRKTQYF. The CDR3 DNA sequence: TGTGCCAGTAGTATGGGGACAGGGGGAAGGAGAAAGACCCAGTACTTC. J is TRBJ2-5 and V is TRBV19; 11 bases align to TRBD1. The CDR3 length is 16 residues. The germline V gene encodes CDR1 LNHDA and CDR2 SQIVND (reference sequence). Germline trimming cut 3 bases from V and 6 bases from J; bases unmatched to any gene: 9. Variable domain in full (rest from reference TRBV19 and TRBJ2-5): DGGITQSPKYLFRKEGQNVTLSCEQNLNHDAMYWYRQDPGQGLRLIYYSQIVNDFQKGDIAEGYSVSREKKESFPLTVTSAQKNPTAFYLCASSMGTGGRRKTQYFGPGTRLLVL.

The V call is TRBV10-1, the J call TRBJ2-5; TRBD2 matches at 7 bases. V was pared by 6 bases and J by 3 bases, with 4 bases of the junction left unmatched. The CDR3 length is 13 residues. Germline lookup yields CDR1 WNHNN and CDR2 SYGVQD (reference sequence). CDR3 sequence: CASSPSGEETQYF. Here the CDR3 DNA reads TGCGCCAGCAGCCCTAGCGGTGAAGAGACCCAGTACTTC.

In its sample, this clone was seen a few times. The V and J genes are TRBV5-1 and TRBJ1-1; D may be TRBD1 (5 bases). V lost 4 bases and J lost 0, with 10 bases in between. This CDR3 comprises 14 residues. Germline lookup yields CDR1 SGHRS and CDR2 YFSETQ. The CDR3 sequence: CASSPRAVNTEAFF. CDR3 sequence (DNA): TGCGCCAGCAGCCCCAGGGCCGTGAACACTGAAGCTTTCTTT.

The chain joins TRBV7-2 to TRBJ1-6; unclear D gene. Germline V gene data show CDR1 as SGHTA and CDR2 as FQGNSA. V lost 5 bases, J lost 9 bases, and 17 bases lay in between. This CDR3 has 15 amino acids. CDR3 sequence reads: CASSPMVGVGSPLHF. Written as DNA, the CDR3 is TGTGCCAGCAGCCCGATGGTGGGAGTAGGTTCACCCCTCCACTTT.

CDR3 protein: CASSLKQTNTGELFF. CDR3 DNA: TGTGCCAGCAGCTTGAAACAGACGAACACCGGGGAGCTGTTTTTT. The chain carries TRBV5-4 and TRBJ2-2; D is ambiguous. Germline V gene sequence: CDR1 SGHNT, CDR2 YYREEE (reference sequence). The CDR3 runs 15 residues. Trimming shortened V by 1 base and J by 0 bases, and 7 bases separated the two germline ends.

The rearrangement uses TRBV9 and TRBJ2-1; D not resolved. V lost 2 bases and J lost 6, with 15 bases in between. The CDR3 is 15 amino acids. Germline lookup yields CDR1 SGDLS and CDR2 YYNGEE. The chain's CDR3 is CASSVGKAISNEQFF. As DNA, the CDR3 is TGTGCCAGCAGCGTGGGCAAGGCGATCAGCAATGAGCAGTTCTTC.

The chain joins TRBV11-1 to TRBJ2-1; 10 bases line up with TRBD1. CDR1 and CDR2 from the germline V gene are SGHAT and FQDESV (reference sequence). CDR3 length: 15 amino acids. V shed 4 bases and J 5 bases; nucleotides not matched to a gene: 5. CDR3: CASSSPGTGDNEQFF. CDR3 DNA sequence: TGTGCCAGCAGCTCACCCGGGACAGGGGACAATGAGCAGTTCTTC.

This clone was counted once. The J gene is TRBJ2-5, the V gene TRBV5-1; a possible D gene is TRBD2 (5 bases). Germline lookup yields CDR1 SGHRS and CDR2 YFSETQ. This CDR3 comprises 15 residues. Trimming pared 0 bases from V and 4 bases from J, leaving 13 bases between. CDR3 protein: CASSLASRVSETQYF. The CDR3 DNA is TGCGCCAGCAGCTTGGCTTCGCGGGTCTCAGAGACCCAGTACTTC. The entire variable domain, with the rest obtained from reference TRBV5-1 and TRBJ2-5, is as follows: KAGVTQTPRYLIKTRGQQVTLSCSPISGHRSVSWYQQTPGQGLQFLFEYFSETQRNKGNFPGRFSGRQFSNSRSEMNVSTLELGDSALYLCASSLASRVSETQYFGPGTRLLVL.

The rearrangement joins TRBV30 to TRBJ2-3; D gene ambiguous. Germline assignment: CDR1 GTSNPN and CDR2 SVGIG (reference sequence). Trimming removed 2 bases from V and 3 bases from J, with 3 bases in between. The CDR3 consists of 11 residues. The CDR3 DNA sequence: TGTGCCTGGAGTCCTACAGATACGCAGTATTTT. Its translation is CAWSPTDTQYF.

The chain joins TRBV7-2 to TRBJ2-2; 7 bases fit TRBD2. The V gene's germline CDR1 is SGHTA and CDR2 FQGNSA. The CDR3 is 15 residues long. Trimming took 8 bases from V and 0 from J; bases not matched to a gene: 6. The CDR3 sequence: CASHESGANTGELFF. As DNA, the CDR3 is TGTGCCAGCCATGAAAGCGGGGCGAACACCGGGGAGCTGTTTTTT.

The genes are TRBV2 and TRBJ2-1; 11 bases agree with TRBD2. Germline values: CDR1 SNHLY, CDR2 FYNNEI. The length of the CDR3 is 15 residues. Unmatched junction bases numbered 3, after V lost 5 bases and J lost 3 bases. CDR3 region: CASSITSGGYNEQFF. The CDR3 DNA reads TGTGCCAGCAGTATAACTAGCGGGGGCTACAATGAGCAGTTCTTC. Together with reference TRBV2 and TRBJ2-1, the CDR3 gives the full variable domain: EPEVTQTPSHQVTQMGQEVILRCVPISNHLYFYWYRQILGQKVEFLVSFYNNEISEKSEIFDDQFSVERPDGSNFTLKIRSTKLEDSAMYFCASSITSGGYNEQFFGPGTRLTVL.

By share, this clone ranks as medium-sized. The genes are TRBV7-9 and TRBJ1-3; TRBD1 matches 9 bases. The CDR3 is 16 amino acids. The trim removed 4 bases at V and 0 bases at J, leaving 4 bases unmatched. Germline loops: CDR1 SEHNR, CDR2 FQNEAQ (reference sequence). CDR3 amino acids: CASSSGQGSSGNTIYF. The CDR3 DNA sequence: TGTGCCAGCAGCTCGGGACAGGGTTCCTCTGGAAACACCATATATTTT.

The V and J genes are TRBV2 and TRBJ1-1; no definite D call. The CDR3 consists of 14 residues. Trimming cost V 7 bases and J 2 bases, with 14 bases left between them. CDR1 is SNHLY, CDR2 FYNNEI, per germline. DNA for the CDR3: TGTGCCAGCACGGGTGGAGGGATCAACACTGAAGCTTTCTTT. Translating gives CASTGGGINTEAFF.

A few counts support this clone. This chain connects TRBV5-3 to TRBJ1-2, with D uncertain. TRBV5-3 is given ORF status, its function remaining uncertain. Trimming took off 0 bases at V and 4 bases at J, with 13 bases between the two ends. This CDR3 comprises 15 residues. The CDR3 bases are TGTGCCAGAAGCTTGGTAGTCTACAGCTCCTATGGCTACACCTTC. Amino acid sequence: CARSLVVYSSYGYTF.

This chain uses TRBV5-4 with TRBJ1-6; no clear D gene. The V end was cut by 2 bases, the J end by 0 bases, with 12 bases between. This CDR3 has 17 amino acids. Germline V gene data show CDR1 as SGHNT and CDR2 as YYREEE (reference sequence). CDR3 DNA: TGTGCCAGCAGCTTTGATCCCCGGAGCTCCTATAATTCACCCCTCCACTTT. As protein: CASSFDPRSSYNSPLHF.

The genes are TRBV19 and TRBJ2-7; 10 positions match TRBD1. CDR3 length equals 15 residues. The germline gives CDR1 LNHDA, CDR2 SQIVND (reference sequence). Trimming at V came to 4 bases and at J to 4 bases, leaving 7 bases not matched to a gene. The DNA for the CDR3 is TGTGCCAGTAGTACCCCCGGGACAGGGGCTTACGAGCAGTACTTC. Protein sequence: CASSTPGTGAYEQYF.

The chain links TRBV7-8 to TRBJ1-1; D perhaps matches TRBD1 (6 bases). Germline-derived CDR1 and CDR2 are SGHVS and FQNEAQ. The CDR3 totals 14 residues. The V gene lost 3 bases and the J gene lost 2 bases, with 10 bases spanning the gap. CDR3 sequence (DNA): TGTGCCAGCAGCTTCGAGGGGGATAACACTGAAGCTTTCTTT. This sequence encodes CASSFEGDNTEAFF.

The chain has TRBV6-5 and TRBJ1-4; no definite D call. This CDR3 comprises 15 residues. V shed 8 bases and J shed 6 bases, with 19 bases lying between them. Germline V gives CDR1 MNHEY, CDR2 SVGAGI. This CDR3 reads CASSRSGLGDEKLFF. CDR3 DNA: TGTGCCAGCTCACGGTCCGGTCTCGGGGATGAAAAACTGTTTTTT.

The chain is built from TRBV30 and TRBJ2-5, with 13 bases identical to TRBD2. With V trimmed by 0 bases and J by 5 bases, 6 bases remained unmatched. The CDR3 covers 16 residues. Germline V gives CDR1 GTSNPN, CDR2 SVGIG (reference sequence). As DNA, the CDR3 is TGTGCCTGGAGTGTACCCGGACTAGCGGGGGAGGAGACCCAGTACTTC. Protein sequence: CAWSVPGLAGEETQYF.

This clone appeared a few times. J is TRBJ2-2 and V is TRBV6-1; the match to TRBD2 covers 7 bases. V lost 4 bases and J lost 7; bases outside the gene matches: 15. The CDR3 contains 17 residues. Germline lookup yields CDR1 MNHNS and CDR2 SASEGT. The DNA for the CDR3 is TGTGCCAGCAGTGTCCCTGGAGGGAGGGCCGGTATCGGGGAGCTGTTTTTT. Translating it yields CASSVPGGRAGIGELFF.

This clone was seen only once. V and J are TRBV11-3 and TRBJ1-1; no definite D call. Germline V gene lookup returns CDR1 SGHNT and CDR2 YENEEA. The CDR3 totals 11 residues. V was cut by 2 bases and J by 8 bases, with 6 bases left in between. CDR3 sequence: CASSLLGEAFF. The CDR3 DNA follows: TGTGCCAGCAGCTTACTCGGGGAAGCTTTCTTT.

The chain has TRBV9 and TRBJ1-6, with D uncertain. V shed 0 bases and J shed 0 bases, with 10 bases lying between them. The germline gives CDR1 SGDLS, CDR2 YYNGEE. The CDR3 is made up of 17 amino acids. DNA of the CDR3: TGTGCCAGCAGCGTAGCATCCACGAGCTCCTATAATTCACCCCTCCACTTT. Protein product: CASSVASTSSYNSPLHF. The full variable domain, rest sourced from reference TRBV9 and TRBJ1-6, is DSGVTQTPKHLITATGQRVTLRCSPRSGDLSVYWYQQSLDQGLQFLIQYYNGEERAKGNILERFSAQQFPDLHSELNLSSLELGDSALYFCASSVASTSSYNSPLHFGNGTRLTVT.

The gene calls are TRBV5-4 and TRBJ2-1; a possible D gene is TRBD1 (7 bases). This CDR3 contains 15 residues. From germline, CDR1 is SGHNT and CDR2 YYREEE (reference sequence). V was pared by 2 bases and J by 2 bases, with 11 bases between. This CDR3 reads CASSFGGGAYNEQFF. CDR3 DNA sequence: TGTGCCAGCAGCTTTGGAGGGGGCGCCTACAATGAGCAGTTCTTC. Together with reference TRBV5-4 and TRBJ2-1, the CDR3 gives the full variable domain: ETGVTQSPTHLIKTRGQQVTLRCSSQSGHNTVSWYQQALGQGPQFIFQYYREEENGRGNFPPRFSGLQFPNYSSELNVNALELDDSALYLCASSFGGGAYNEQFFGPGTRLTVL.

Here the CDR3 DNA reads TGTGCCAGCAGTTGCTCGACTGGGGGCGGCTACACCTTC. Protein: CASSCSTGGGYTF. J is TRBJ1-2 and V is TRBV6-5; weak D call: TRBD1 (6 bases). Per germline, CDR1 MNHEY and CDR2 SVGAGI. V shed 4 bases and J shed 8 bases, with 14 bases lying between them. The CDR3 length is 13 residues.

V gene TRBV7-9 combines with J gene TRBJ2-7; TRBD1 aligns across 7 bases. CDR3 length: 15 amino acids. Germline V gene sequence: CDR1 SEHNR, CDR2 FQNEAQ (reference sequence). Trimming took 5 bases from V and 3 from J; bases not matched to a gene: 10. The CDR3 protein is CASSPRQGADYEQYF. CDR3 DNA sequence: TGTGCCAGCAGCCCCAGACAGGGCGCGGACTACGAGCAGTACTTC.

This clone occurred a few times. The chain is built from TRBV19 and TRBJ1-2; TRBD1 is a possible D gene (6 bases). The CDR3 sequence is 16 residues long. The V gene's germline CDR1 is LNHDA and CDR2 SQIVND (reference sequence). V lost 7 bases, J lost 0 bases, and 18 bases lay in between. CDR3 loop: CASTRGGAGANYGYTF. Here the CDR3 DNA reads TGTGCCAGTACCCGCGGGGGGGCCGGAGCTAACTATGGCTACACCTTC.

This rearrangement joins TRBV2 to TRBJ1-1; the D gene is possibly TRBD1 (5 bases). The CDR3 has 11 amino acids. V lost 6 bases and J lost 9, with 11 bases in between. Germline lookup yields CDR1 SNHLY and CDR2 FYNNEI. The DNA of the CDR3 is TGTGCCAGCAGGGGGGGGATACAAGCTTTCTTT. The encoded protein is CASRGGIQAFF.